The 27 T cell receptor beta chains reported below all come from one sample, sequenced in a study of T-cell memory formation after mild COVID-19. TCRdb called the 5' RACE reads again in MiXCR, with one record for every CDR3 protein. Among hundreds of thousands of distinct CDR3 sequences listed, about a sixth were seen once. Specimen: PBMCs or a T cell subset sorted from them (not recorded which). These receptors were collected from an adult woman who had mild COVID-19 (a few samples of this study predate the infection). Cell type and time point are not known.

The chain uses TRBV7-2 and TRBJ2-3; the D is unclear. Trimming removed 1 base from V and 7 bases from J, with 6 bases in between. CDR3 size: 12 residues. Per the germline V gene, CDR1 is SGHTA and CDR2 is FQGNSA. The CDR3 region is CASSLGVNTQYF. DNA for the CDR3: TGTGCCAGCAGCTTAGGGGTAAATACGCAGTATTTT.

This clonotype was seen many times. This chain links TRBV19 with TRBJ2-7; a weak D match, TRBD2 (5 bases). This CDR3 has 12 residues. Germline V gene sequence: CDR1 LNHDA, CDR2 SQIVND (reference sequence). V was cut by 5 bases and J by 2 bases, with 7 bases left in between. The CDR3 reads CASSDGTYEQYF. CDR3 nucleotide sequence: TGTGCCAGTAGTGACGGGACCTACGAGCAGTACTTC.

In its sample, this clonotype was seen a few times. The chain carries TRBV7-9 and TRBJ1-1; D remains unclear. Germline CDR1 reads SEHNR; CDR2 reads FQNEAQ (reference sequence). Trimming cost V 5 bases and J 11 bases, with 12 bases left between them. The CDR3 covers 11 residues. The CDR3 DNA reads as TGTGCCAGCAGCCCAGAAAGCGACGCTTTCTTT. This gives the protein CASSPESDAFF.

This clonotype has a handful of counts. The V call is TRBV30, the J call TRBJ2-7; 8 positions match TRBD1. The CDR3 is 13 amino acids. V dropped 6 bases and J dropped 5; count of bases not matched to a gene: 9. Germline V gene data show CDR1 as GTSNPN and CDR2 as SVGIG (reference sequence). The CDR3 sequence is CACLRTGTDEQYF. The CDR3 DNA sequence: TGTGCCTGCTTACGGACAGGGACTGACGAGCAGTACTTC.

This clonotype was detected many times. V is TRBV20-1 and J is TRBJ2-3; 9 nucleotides align to TRBD2. CDR3 length: 17 residues. Germline V gene sequence: CDR1 DFQATT, CDR2 SNEGSKA (reference sequence). With 0 bases clipped from V and 4 bases from J, the junction kept 11 bases outside the gene matches. The CDR3 reads CSARDPDSGRMSDTQYF. CDR3 bases: TGCAGTGCTAGAGATCCGGACAGCGGGAGGATGTCAGATACGCAGTATTTT.

This chain joins TRBV4-2 and TRBJ2-3; 13 nucleotides align to TRBD2. Germline V CDR1 and CDR2: LGHNA, YNFKEQ. The CDR3 length is 22 residues. V shed 1 base and J 0 bases; nucleotides not matched to a gene: 16. The CDR3 nucleotides read TGTGCCAGCAGCCAAGCCCGTTTGGGACTAGCGGGACCGCACGGGAGCACAGATACGCAGTATTTT. Its protein product is CASSQARLGLAGPHGSTDTQYF.

This chain uses TRBV11-2 with TRBJ1-3; the match to TRBD1 covers 7 bases. Germline-derived CDR1 and CDR2 are SGHAT and FQNNGV. The CDR3 totals 14 residues. Trimming at V came to 3 bases and at J to 7 bases, leaving 6 bases not matched to a gene. As DNA, the CDR3 is TGTGCCAGCAGCTTTCGGGGACAGCAGAACACCATATATTTT. Translating gives CASSFRGQQNTIYF.

The chain combines TRBV5-1 with TRBJ2-3; the D is unclear. V was cut by 2 bases and J by 1 base, with 11 bases left in between. Germline values: CDR1 SGHRS, CDR2 YFSETQ. The CDR3 contains 15 residues. The DNA for the CDR3 is TGCGCCAGCAGCTTCATTGCTACCCGCACAGATACGCAGTATTTT. Translated: CASSFIATRTDTQYF.

Here the CDR3 reads CASRVAGAGEQYF. The CDR3 DNA is TGTGCCAGCAGGGTAGCGGGGGCTGGTGAGCAGTACTTC. The V gene is TRBV27, the J gene TRBJ2-7, with 9 bases identical to TRBD2. This CDR3 contains 13 residues. V was clipped by 6 bases and J by 7 bases; unmatched bases: 7. CDR1 is MNHEY and CDR2 is SMNVEV in the germline V gene (reference sequence).

The count of this clonotype is one. The chain has TRBV13 and TRBJ2-1; D remains ambiguous. CDR1 is PRHDT and CDR2 is FYEKMQ in the germline V gene (reference sequence). V was cut by 4 bases and J by 3 bases, with 13 bases left in between. CDR3 length equals 15 residues. CDR3 in DNA: TGTGCCAGCAGCTCCTTGTTAGAAGTCTACAATGAGCAGTTCTTC. Its protein is CASSSLLEVYNEQFF.

This clonotype came up a few times. The chain links TRBV6-6 to TRBJ1-1; D gene ambiguous. The CDR3 has 12 amino acids. V was shortened by 5 bases and J by 4 bases, with 8 bases between the two germline ends. Germline loops: CDR1 MNHNY, CDR2 SVGAGI (reference sequence). The CDR3 region has the DNA TGTGCCAGCAGTCCCACGGTCACTGAAGCTTTCTTT. It is translated as CASSPTVTEAFF.

The table lists this clonotype with a few counts. This chain connects TRBV29-1 to TRBJ2-7; TRBD2 aligns across 15 bases. With 1 base clipped from V and 3 bases from J, the junction kept 7 bases outside the gene matches. CDR3 size: 17 residues. Germline CDR1 reads SQVTM; CDR2 reads ANQGSEA. CDR3 sequence: CSVEALRGLAGGYEQYF. CDR3 nucleotide sequence: TGCAGCGTTGAAGCCCTGAGGGGACTAGCGGGGGGCTACGAGCAGTACTTC.

The CDR3 is CASSLRQASNEKLFF. CDR3 DNA sequence: TGTGCCAGCAGTCTGAGACAGGCCAGTAATGAAAAACTGTTTTTT. The chain links TRBV27 to TRBJ1-4, with D perhaps matching TRBD1 (6 bases). Between the trimmed V and J ends, which lost 5 bases and 4 bases, there was a span of 14 bases. CDR1 and CDR2 (germline): MNHEY, SMNVEV (reference sequence). The CDR3 spans 15 residues. The full variable domain, completed using reference TRBV27 and TRBJ1-4, is EAQVTQNPRYLITVTGKKLTVTCSQNMNHEYMSWYRQDPGLGLRQIYYSMNVEVTDKGDVPEGYKVSRKEKRNFPLILESPSPNQTSLYFCASSLRQASNEKLFFGSGTQLSVL.

The chain couples TRBV7-8 to TRBJ2-1, with 11 bases that match TRBD2. The CDR3 length is 21 residues. Germline V gene sequence: CDR1 SGHVS, CDR2 FQNEAQ. J gave up 0 bases and V 7 bases, and 20 bases lay outside the gene matches. This CDR3 is CASIQMRGVAGGLSSYNEQFF. The CDR3 nucleotides read TGTGCCAGCATCCAAATGAGGGGGGTAGCGGGAGGGCTAAGCTCCTACAATGAGCAGTTCTTC.

The rearrangement joins TRBV5-6 to TRBJ1-2, with 7 bases matching TRBD1. Germline trimming cut 5 bases from V and 3 bases from J; bases unmatched to any gene: 22. CDR1 and CDR2 from the germline V gene are SGHDT and YYEEEE. The CDR3 spans 19 residues. This CDR3 reads CASSFLGPGQPLGDYGYTF. CDR3 sequence (DNA): TGTGCCAGCAGTTTCCTGGGGCCGGGACAGCCGCTCGGGGACTATGGCTACACCTTC.

This clonotype was observed many times. The chain joins TRBV27 to TRBJ2-2; D gene uncertain. CDR1 is MNHEY and CDR2 is SMNVEV in the germline V gene (reference sequence). The CDR3 consists of 12 residues. Trimming stripped 5 bases from V and 5 bases from J, with 6 bases between. The DNA for the CDR3 is TGTGCCAGCAGTGGGATGACCGGGGAGCTGTTTTTT. Amino acid sequence: CASSGMTGELFF.

This chain uses TRBV10-3 with TRBJ2-1; possible D gene TRBD2, 6 bases. CDR3 size: 18 residues. Germline CDR1 and CDR2: ENHRY and SYGVKD. V was clipped by 0 bases and J by 0 bases, with 15 bases between them. CDR3 nucleotide sequence: TGTGCCATCAGTGAGTCGACTAGTGGCAGGAGCTCCTACAATGAGCAGTTCTTC. It translates to CAISESTSGRSSYNEQFF.

About this clonotype itself: A much larger clone differs from this one at a single base, so this may be a read error. The V call is TRBV20-1, the J call TRBJ2-1; 9 nucleotides match TRBD2. CDR3 size: 16 residues. Germline V gene lookup returns CDR1 DFQATT and CDR2 SNEGSKA (reference sequence). This CDR3 is CRVGRGVAGDYNEQFF. The CDR3, as DNA: TGCAGAGTTGGCCGAGGGGTAGCGGGGGACTACAATGAGCAGTTCTTC.

The chain employs TRBV14 and TRBJ1-1; the match to TRBD1 covers 9 bases. The CDR3 is made up of 14 amino acids. Germline CDR1 and CDR2: SGHDN and FVKESK. V was pared by 2 bases and J by 3 bases, with 1 base of the junction left unmatched. CDR3 nucleotides: TGTGCCAGCAGCCAATGGGACAGGGACACTGAAGCTTTCTTT. Residues: CASSQWDRDTEAFF.

The chain uses TRBV24-1 and TRBJ2-1, with no clear D. Trimming shortened V by 1 base and J by 9 bases, and 9 bases separated the two germline ends. Looked up from germline, CDR1 is KGHDR and CDR2 is SFDVKD. This CDR3 is built from 13 residues. CDR3 sequence reads: CATSDFRRFEQFF. The CDR3 nucleotides are TGTGCCACCAGTGATTTTAGGCGATTTGAGCAGTTCTTC.

The chain recombines TRBV7-6 with TRBJ2-2, with D possibly being TRBD1 (5 bases). The CDR3 contains 16 residues. V shed 1 base and J shed 7 bases, with 16 bases lying between them. Germline CDR1 SGHVS, CDR2 FNYEAQ. The CDR3 protein is CASSLGYGARGGELFF. The CDR3 DNA reads TGTGCCAGCAGCTTAGGATATGGGGCGCGCGGCGGGGAGCTGTTTTTT.

The chain joins TRBV11-1 to TRBJ2-7; 7 bases are shared with TRBD1. Germline CDR1 and CDR2: SGHAT and FQDESV (reference sequence). The J segment lost 1 base and the V segment lost 5 bases, leaving 5 bases of the junction unmatched. The CDR3 consists of 14 residues. The CDR3 region is CASSVSGQSYEQYF. The CDR3 DNA follows: TGTGCCAGCAGCGTATCGGGACAGTCCTACGAGCAGTACTTC.

This clonotype was seen a handful of times. The rearrangement joins TRBV9 to TRBJ1-3; D is unclear. Germline CDR1 and CDR2: SGDLS and YYNGEE. V was cut by 4 bases and J by 0 bases, with 11 bases left in between. This CDR3 region has 15 residues. CDR3 DNA: TGTGCCAGCAGCCCTAGGAGGCTCTCTGGAAACACCATATATTTT. Translating it yields CASSPRRLSGNTIYF.

The chain uses TRBV4-1 and TRBJ2-7; possible D gene TRBD2, 5 bases. CDR3 length: 13 amino acids. In germline, CDR1 is MGHRA, CDR2 YSYEKL. Trimming stripped 4 bases from V and 5 bases from J, with 12 bases between. CDR3 sequence (DNA): TGCGCCAGCAGCCCCCCGGACTTCAACGAGCAGTACTTC. It specifies CASSPPDFNEQYF.

This clonotype was seen many times. The chain has TRBV7-2 and TRBJ1-1; 7 nucleotides line up with TRBD1. The CDR3 sequence is 13 residues long. The ends lost 5 bases at V and 7 bases at J; junction bases unmatched: 7. Germline-derived CDR1 and CDR2 are SGHTA and FQGNSA. The CDR3 nucleotides read TGTGCCAGCAGCCCTCGGGGACAGCTTGAAGCTTTCTTT. Translated, it gives CASSPRGQLEAFF.

The V and J genes are TRBV6-2 or TRBV6-3 and TRBJ2-3, with unresolved D. The CDR3 is 13 amino acids. Trimming left V 6 bases short and J 2 bases short, with 9 bases between. Germline V gives CDR1 MNHEY, CDR2 SVGEGT. The CDR3 DNA sequence: TGTGCCAGCAGACTGACCGCCACAGATACGCAGTATTTT. Its translation: CASRLTATDTQYF.

This clonotype turned up a few times. V usage is TRBV6-2 or TRBV6-3 and J usage is TRBJ2-7; maybe TRBD1 (5 bases). The germline V and J ends were trimmed by 2 bases and 0 bases, with 11 bases remaining between them. Germline-derived CDR1 and CDR2 are MNHEY and SVGEGT. The CDR3 consists of 15 residues. The chain's CDR3 is CASSYQGLSSYEQYF. The CDR3 region has the DNA TGTGCCAGCAGTTACCAGGGATTATCCTCCTACGAGCAGTACTTC.